Following are 10 T cell receptor beta chains from one sample sequenced in a study of CD8+CD57+ T cells in acquired aplastic anemia. Template material for TCR beta VDJ and CDR3 profiling consisted of genomic DNA. TCRdb re-derived calls from the reads in MiXCR, one entry per CDR3 protein. The sample shows about 180,000 distinct CDR3 sequences, approximately 45% of them seen only once. The sample comprised sorted CD4+, CD8+, or CD8+CD57+ T cells (not recorded which) from PBMCs. These receptor sequences come from a human donor in good health.

The chain links TRBV29-1 to TRBJ2-5; D remains ambiguous. The germline gives CDR1 SQVTM, CDR2 ANQGSEA. This CDR3 spans 12 amino acids. Trimming took off 8 bases at V and 2 bases at J, with 12 bases between the two ends. CDR3 nucleotides: TGCAGCACCACAAAGAGGCAAGAGACCCAGTACTTC. Translated, it gives CSTTKRQETQYF.

The V call is TRBV20-1, the J call TRBJ2-1; D not resolved. The germline V gene encodes CDR1 DFQATT and CDR2 SNEGSKA (reference sequence). CDR3 length equals 16 residues. Between the trimmed V and J ends, which lost 1 base and 1 base, there was a span of 14 bases. DNA of the CDR3: TGCAGTGCTAGAGGAGGTAACCCTGAGTCCTACAATGAGCAGTTCTTC. Translated, it gives CSARGGNPESYNEQFF.

Points on this clonotype: The junction departs from the called germline gene at one end, perhaps through a read error. The rearrangement links TRBV5-1 to TRBJ2-2; D might be TRBD1 or TRBD2, each matching 7 bases. The CDR3 covers 15 residues. Germline CDR1 and CDR2: SGHRS and YFSETQ. The CDR3: CASSLEQGSSGELSF. The CDR3 DNA is TGCGCCAGCAGCCTCGAACAGGGGTCGAGCGGGGAGCTGTCTTTT.

The chain couples TRBV9 to TRBJ1-1; the match to TRBD1 covers 8 bases. With 0 bases clipped from V and 6 bases from J, the junction kept 4 bases outside the gene matches. Germline V gene lookup returns CDR1 SGDLS and CDR2 YYNGEE. The CDR3 is 14 residues long. CDR3 loop: CASSVAGGNAEAFF. CDR3 in DNA: TGTGCCAGCAGCGTAGCAGGGGGCAATGCTGAAGCTTTCTTT.

The genes are TRBV13 and TRBJ2-7; 7 bases fit TRBD2. The CDR3 extends over 14 amino acids. Per the germline V gene, CDR1 is PRHDT and CDR2 is FYEKMQ (reference sequence). After removal of 3 bases from V and 3 bases from J, the junction contained 5 bases not matched to a gene. The CDR3 reads CASSFRTGGYEQYF. In nucleotides, the CDR3 is TGTGCCAGCAGCTTCCGAACGGGGGGCTACGAGCAGTACTTC. The full variable domain, rest sourced from reference TRBV13 and TRBJ2-7, is AAGVIQSPRHLIKEKRETATLKCYPIPRHDTVYWYQQGPGQDPQFLISFYEKMQSDKGSIPDRFSAQQFSDYHSELNMSSLELGDSALYFCASSFRTGGYEQYFGPGTRLTVT.

This clonotype was detected many times. The chain couples TRBV5-1 to TRBJ2-7; D ambiguous. The CDR3 is 14 residues long. Trimming left V 3 bases short and J 2 bases short, with 12 bases between. The germline V gene has CDR1 SGHRS and CDR2 YFSETQ. The CDR3 bases are TGCGCCAGCAGCTCCGAAGGGCCTCCCTACGAGCAGTACTTC. Protein: CASSSEGPPYEQYF.

In its sample, this clonotype was seen many times. This chain connects TRBV11-2 to TRBJ2-5, with 11 positions matching TRBD2. This CDR3 has 21 amino acids. CDR1 and CDR2 (germline): SGHAT, FQNNGV. Trimming removed 2 bases from V and 5 bases from J; junction bases left unmatched: 22. CDR3: CASSLYRGMTSGMGAGETQYF. CDR3 sequence (DNA): TGTGCCAGCAGCTTATATCGGGGAATGACTAGCGGGATGGGGGCCGGGGAGACCCAGTACTTC.

The chain links TRBV20-1 to TRBJ1-3; 7 positions match TRBD1. Per the germline V gene, CDR1 is DFQATT and CDR2 is SNEGSKA (reference sequence). This CDR3 contains 15 residues. The V segment lost 3 bases and the J segment 4 bases; nucleotides outside the gene matches: 9. CDR3 sequence (DNA): TGCAGTGCTAGGGAAGGGGGCAAGGTCGGAAACACCATATATTTT. Protein product: CSAREGGKVGNTIYF.

This clonotype was recorded at least ten times. V and J are TRBV2 and TRBJ2-6; D remains ambiguous. Germline-derived CDR1 and CDR2 are SNHLY and FYNNEI. V was cut by 4 bases and J by 2 bases, with 9 bases left in between. The CDR3 sequence is 15 residues long. CDR3: CASSGQRTGANVLTF. The CDR3 DNA reads TGTGCCAGCAGTGGGCAAAGGACTGGGGCCAACGTCCTGACTTTC.

Note on this clonotype: This may be a read error, as it is one base from a much larger clone. Since no conserved phenylalanine or tryptophan closes the CDR3, a read error is the likely cause. V gene TRBV5-1 combines with J gene TRBJ2-2, with 8 positions matching TRBD2. The V segment lost 4 bases and the J segment 1 base; nucleotides outside the gene matches: 6. Germline values: CDR1 SGHRS, CDR2 YFSETQ. The CDR3 has 16 amino acids. The CDR3 DNA reads as TGCGCCAGCAGCCCGCTTGCGGGAGGGAACACCGGGGAGCTGTTTATT. This encodes CASSPLAGGNTGELFI.